This T cell receptor (beta chain) was recorded in a study of cytomegalovirus exposure and HLA in healthy donors. General study points: In a later analysis, across HLA loci, associated TCR counts were highest for DRB1, lowest for HLA-C. Later analysis identified 16,000 or so TCR beta sequences associated with HLA alleles, using a false discovery rate threshold of 0.05. The study dropped some indistinguishable V segments, TRBV6-2 and TRBV6-3 among them. Later analysis reportedly placed an Asian-associated ancestry cluster below the approximately 650-donor mean in N-insertions.

This PCR relied on a set of 60 Vbeta primers and 13 Jbeta primers. TCRdb keeps only in-frame clones here, not all; method: immunoSEQ multiplex PCR. The sample lists 180,000 or so clones, 81% occurring once. To note about this clone: Antigen: not known.

The V gene end was trimmed by 4 bases and the J gene end by 0 bases; junction bases not matched to a gene: 7. The CDR3 totals 16 residues. Germline CDR1 and CDR2: LGHNA and YNFKEQ. The sequence came from a woman aged 18-35 years in good health and CMV-seropositive. V gene TRBV4-2 combines with J gene TRBJ2-7, with TRBD2 matching over 9 bases. The sequenced material came from PBMCs. The CDR3 sequence is CASSPLTSGSSYEQYF. CDR3 nucleotides: TGTGCCAGCAGCCCCCTTACTAGCGGGTCCTCCTACGAGCAGTACTTC.